The sequence of this T cell receptor (beta chain) was determined in a study of T cell responses to AZD1222 COVID-19 vaccine. TCRdb keeps only in-frame clones here, not all; method: immunoSEQ multiplex PCR. This sample has 140,000 or so clones, with over 75% found just once. The germline V gene has CDR1 LGHNA and CDR2 YNFKEQ. The CDR3 is made up of 15 amino acids. With 0 bases removed from V and 0 bases from J, the gap between germline ends came to 9 bases. The sample consisted of peripheral blood, taken 28 days after the second dose of the MenACWY control vaccine. The chain is built from TRBV4-2 and TRBJ2-7; the D is unclear. The receptor was derived from an adult who received the MenACWY meningococcal vaccine as a control. CDR3 sequence reads: CASSQEPPNSYEQYF. In nucleotides, the CDR3 is TGTGCCAGCAGCCAAGAGCCTCCTAACTCCTACGAGCAGTACTTC.